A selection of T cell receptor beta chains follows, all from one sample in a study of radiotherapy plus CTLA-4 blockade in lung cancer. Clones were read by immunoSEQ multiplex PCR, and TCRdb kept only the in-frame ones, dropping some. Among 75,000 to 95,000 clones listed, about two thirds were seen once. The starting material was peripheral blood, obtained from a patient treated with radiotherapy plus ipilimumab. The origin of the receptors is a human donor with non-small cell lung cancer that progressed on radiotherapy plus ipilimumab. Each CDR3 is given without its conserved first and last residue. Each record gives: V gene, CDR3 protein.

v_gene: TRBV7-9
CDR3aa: ASRRGAGELF

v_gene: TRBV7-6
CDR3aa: ASSPDSLGNTIY

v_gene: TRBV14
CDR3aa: ASSRGGGSGELF

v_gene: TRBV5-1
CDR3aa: ASSIQGSHSPLH

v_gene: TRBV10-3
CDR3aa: AISELGLGEAF

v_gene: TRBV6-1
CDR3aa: ASSEDGLYRIYSYEQY

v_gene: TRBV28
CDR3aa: ASQLAGRNIQY

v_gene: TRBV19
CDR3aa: ASRMGLDGVAQPQH

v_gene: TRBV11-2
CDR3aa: ASSLGWGSYGYT

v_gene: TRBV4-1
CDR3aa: ATQPSQETQY

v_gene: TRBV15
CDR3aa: ATEQRSSYNEQF

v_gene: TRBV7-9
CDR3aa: ASSSWDQYYEQY

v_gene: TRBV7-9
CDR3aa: ASSFGADVSETQY

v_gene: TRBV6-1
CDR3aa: ASSEGTVRSYEQY

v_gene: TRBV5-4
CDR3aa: ASSPTTSGGASEQF

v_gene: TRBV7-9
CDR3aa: ASSSPGRLAF

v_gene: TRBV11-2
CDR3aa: ASRRTGRMSSYEQY

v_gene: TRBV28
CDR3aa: ASSLQQGQYGYT

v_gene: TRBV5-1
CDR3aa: ASSLDRPNTDTQY

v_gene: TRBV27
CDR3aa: ASSRDGSSYEQY

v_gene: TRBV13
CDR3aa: ASSLAGSKQY

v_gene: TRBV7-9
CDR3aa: ASSLEWGRANTGNEQF

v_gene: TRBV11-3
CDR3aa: ASSLDLNEQF

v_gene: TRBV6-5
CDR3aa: AITRSNYGYT

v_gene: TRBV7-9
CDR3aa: ASSSTTDRAYEQY

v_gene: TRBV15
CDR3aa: ATSSGTSGIADTQY

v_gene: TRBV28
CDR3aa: ASRTYTGELF